Reported below is one TCR beta chain. The entry originates in a study of control samples from healthy donors and cancer patients. TCRdb's copy holds only in-frame clones and misses some; the assay was immunoSEQ multiplex PCR. The sample yields 95,000 to 150,000 clones, more than 75% seen once. The sequenced material came from blood. This receptor was obtained from a man aged 25-40 years in good health.

CDR3 region: CAWSDRANYGYTF. CDR3 bases: TGTGCCTGGAGTGACAGGGCAAACTATGGCTACACCTTC. This chain connects TRBV30 to TRBJ1-2; D might be TRBD1 (6 bases). The CDR3 is 13 residues long. CDR1 and CDR2 (germline): GTSNPN, SVGIG (reference sequence). Trimming removed 1 base from V and 2 bases from J, with 8 bases in between.